This T cell receptor beta chain was observed in a study of prognosis after radiotherapy for stage I lung cancer. For the study at large: The 13 male and 6 or 7 female patients were aged roughly 50 to 85, median about 70 years. In this cohort, no one received concurrent therapy with stereotactic body radiotherapy. In several patients, distant metastases developed after radiotherapy (median roughly 7 months), whereas over 14 patients showed no significant progression.

Multiplex PCR in two rounds served to amplify TCR beta CDR3 from genomic DNA. Primers targeting each individual TRBV and TRBJ gene were applied in first-round PCR. TCRdb passed the multiplex PCR reads through MiXCR, listing each CDR3 protein once. The sample includes 17,000 or so distinct CDR3 sequences, roughly 30% seen only once; the top ten take roughly 30%. Many counts were recorded for this clonotype. This CDR3 contains 15 residues. V lost 0 bases and J lost 5, with 12 bases in between. The germline CDR1 and CDR2 sequences are SGDLS and YYNGEE. The clonotype comes from a donor aged 50 or older with non-small cell lung cancer. The chain carries TRBV9 and TRBJ2-1; D gene unclear. Material: PBMCs, obtained before or after stereotactic body radiation therapy (not recorded which). The CDR3 region is CASSVAGEGNNEQFF. The CDR3 nucleotides read TGTGCCAGCAGCGTAGCCGGAGAAGGGAACAATGAGCAGTTCTTC.